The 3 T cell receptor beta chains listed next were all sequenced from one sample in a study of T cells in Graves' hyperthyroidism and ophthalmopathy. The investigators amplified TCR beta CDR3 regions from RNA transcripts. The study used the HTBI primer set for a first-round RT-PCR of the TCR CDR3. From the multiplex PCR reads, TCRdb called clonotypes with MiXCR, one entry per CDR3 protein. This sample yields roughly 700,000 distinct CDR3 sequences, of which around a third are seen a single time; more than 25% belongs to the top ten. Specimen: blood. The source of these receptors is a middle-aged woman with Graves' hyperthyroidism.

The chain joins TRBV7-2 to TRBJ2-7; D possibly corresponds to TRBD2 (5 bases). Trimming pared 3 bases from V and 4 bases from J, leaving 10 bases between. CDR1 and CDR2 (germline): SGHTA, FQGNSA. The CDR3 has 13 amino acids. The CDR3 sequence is CASSLGEGYEQYF. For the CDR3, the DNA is TGTGCCAGCAGCTTGGGAGAGGGTTACGAGCAGTACTTC.

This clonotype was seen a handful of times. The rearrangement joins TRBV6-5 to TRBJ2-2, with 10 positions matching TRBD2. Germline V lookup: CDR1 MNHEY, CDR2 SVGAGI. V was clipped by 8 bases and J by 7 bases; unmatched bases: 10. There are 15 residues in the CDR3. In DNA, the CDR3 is TGTGCCAGCGGCGATCTCAGCGGGAGGGGCGGGGAGCTGTTTTTT. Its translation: CASGDLSGRGGELFF.

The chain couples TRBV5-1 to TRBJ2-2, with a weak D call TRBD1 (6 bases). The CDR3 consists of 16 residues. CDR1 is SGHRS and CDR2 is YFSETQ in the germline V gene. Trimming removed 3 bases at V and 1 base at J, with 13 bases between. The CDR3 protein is CASSWGTSWNTGELFF. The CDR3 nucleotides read TGCGCCAGCAGCTGGGGGACATCTTGGAACACCGGGGAGCTGTTTTTT.